These T cell receptor beta chains were read from a single sample in a study of identifying expanded T cells in peripheral blood. Profiling relied on immunoSEQ multiplex PCR, and the TCRdb table lists in-frame clones only, not all of them. The sample holds fewer than 65,000 clones, 70% to 90% seen once. Sequencing input: blood. These receptors were collected from a person aged 18-70 years in good health. Both conserved end residues are part of each CDR3. D genes are given only for firm matches. Rows give clone size only sometimes, using once, few, many, or a class for an expanded clone.

V: TRBV19
J: TRBJ1-5
D: TRBD1
length: 14
size: .
DNA: TGTGCCAGTAGTCGTGACAGGGGCGGTCAGCCCCAGCATTTT
CDR3: CASSRDRGGQPQHF

V: TRBV15
J: TRBJ1-4
D: .
length: 14
size: .
DNA: TGTGCCACCAGTTCCGTCGGGGGGAGTGAAGAACTGTTTTTT
CDR3: CATSSVGGSEELFF

V: TRBV4-3
J: TRBJ2-3
D: TRBD2
length: 17
size: .
DNA: TGCGCCAGCAGCCAGAGCAGGGGCGGGAGGCCGTGGGATACGCAGTATTTT
CDR3: CASSQSRGGRPWDTQYF

V: TRBV18
J: TRBJ2-3
D: TRBD2
length: 15
size: .
DNA: TGTGCCAGCTCACCTCGTCTAGCGGGGGTGGATACGCAGTATTTT
CDR3: CASSPRLAGVDTQYF

V: TRBV5-1
J: TRBJ2-5
D: .
length: 14
size: .
DNA: TGCGCCAGTCGGGGGGCTACGTACCAAGAGACCCAGTACTTC
CDR3: CASRGATYQETQYF

V: TRBV28
J: TRBJ2-1
D: .
length: 12
size: .
DNA: TGTGCCAGCAGTTTATTGAGGGGTGAGCAGTTCTTC
CDR3: CASSLLRGEQFF

V: TRBV5-1
J: TRBJ2-3
D: .
length: 14
size: .
DNA: TGCGCCAGCAGCCTAAAGGGATTGGTAGATACGCAGTATTTT
CDR3: CASSLKGLVDTQYF

V: TRBV6-1
J: TRBJ1-6
D: .
length: 14
size: .
DNA: TGTGCCAGCAGTTCGGACGGGGATAATTCACCCCTCCACTTT
CDR3: CASSSDGDNSPLHF

V: TRBV5-4
J: TRBJ2-1
D: .
length: 14
size: .
DNA: TGTGCCAGCAGCTTGGCCGGGACAAAAGAGACCCAGTTCTTC
CDR3: CASSLAGTKETQFF

V: TRBV7-6
J: TRBJ2-1
D: TRBD2
length: 15
size: .
DNA: TGTGCCAGCAGCCTGGGACTAGCGGGGTTCAATGAGCAGTTCTTC
CDR3: CASSLGLAGFNEQFF

V: TRBV29-1
J: TRBJ2-2
D: .
length: 15
size: .
DNA: TGCAGCGCCGTGATCTCAGGGGCAAACACCGGGGAGCTGTTTTTT
CDR3: CSAVISGANTGELFF

V: TRBV23-1
J: TRBJ1-2
D: TRBD1
length: 16
size: .
DNA: TGCGCCAGCAGTCAATGCACCCAGGGGGTCGGCTATGGCTACACCTTC
CDR3: CASSQCTQGVGYGYTF

V: TRBV30
J: TRBJ1-5
D: .
length: 15
size: .
DNA: TGTGCCTGGGGCCCGGGGGGGACCCTCAATCAGCCCCAGCATTTT
CDR3: CAWGPGGTLNQPQHF

V: TRBV6-5
J: TRBJ2-2
D: TRBD2
length: 16
size: .
DNA: TGTGCCAGCAGTTACTCGACTAGCGGGAGCACCGGGGAGCTGTTTTTT
CDR3: CASSYSTSGSTGELFF

V: TRBV5-8
J: TRBJ2-3
D: .
length: 15
size: .
DNA: TGTGCCAGCAGCTCCGACATGTTCTCCACAGATACGCAGTATTTT
CDR3: CASSSDMFSTDTQYF

V: TRBV18
J: TRBJ2-1
D: .
length: 16
size: .
DNA: TGTGCCAGCTCACCGCTAGTAGGAGGCTCGGGAAATGAGCAGTTCTTC
CDR3: CASSPLVGGSGNEQFF

V: TRBV6-1
J: TRBJ1-2
D: TRBD1
length: 13
size: .
DNA: TGTGCCAGCAGTCTGGACAGGGATGGTGGCTACACCTTC
CDR3: CASSLDRDGGYTF

V: TRBV6-1
J: TRBJ1-1
D: .
length: 13
size: .
DNA: TGTGCCAGCAGGTACGGGGAGAACACTGAAGCTTTCTTT
CDR3: CASRYGENTEAFF

V: TRBV6-6
J: TRBJ1-1
D: TRBD1
length: 13
size: .
DNA: TGTGCCAGCAGGACAGGGAAAAACACTGAAGCTTTCTTT
CDR3: CASRTGKNTEAFF

V: TRBV6-6
J: TRBJ1-1
D: .
length: 13
size: .
DNA: TGTGCCAGCAGGTACATCTACAACACTGAAGCTTTCTTT
CDR3: CASRYIYNTEAFF

V: TRBV5-1
J: TRBJ2-1
D: .
length: 14
size: .
DNA: TGCGCCAGCAATTGGGGGTCCTCCTACAATGAGCAGTTCTTC
CDR3: CASNWGSSYNEQFF

V: TRBV28
J: TRBJ1-2
D: .
length: 12
size: .
DNA: TGTGCCAGCAGCTCTTTGCTCTATGGCTACACCTTC
CDR3: CASSSLLYGYTF

V: TRBV6-1
J: TRBJ1-1
D: .
length: 14
size: once
DNA: TGTGCCAGCAGTGGGACAGTTCCGAACACTGAAGCTTTCTTT
CDR3: CASSGTVPNTEAFF

V: TRBV19
J: TRBJ1-1
D: .
length: 11
size: once
DNA: TGTGCCAGTAACGGGAACACTGAAGCTTTCTTT
CDR3: CASNGNTEAFF

V: TRBV29-1
J: TRBJ2-7
D: .
length: 13
size: .
DNA: TGCAGCGTTGTTGGTACGGGTACCTACGAGCAGTACTTC
CDR3: CSVVGTGTYEQYF

V: TRBV5-6
J: TRBJ2-2
D: .
length: 16
size: .
DNA: TGTGCCAGCAGTCCCCGGAGTGCCGTGAACACCGGGGAGCTGTTTTTT
CDR3: CASSPRSAVNTGELFF

V: TRBV9
J: TRBJ2-7
D: .
length: 14
size: .
DNA: TGTGCCAGCAGCGTAGCTCCTCAGTGGAAGGAGCAGTACTTC
CDR3: CASSVAPQWKEQYF